This T cell receptor (beta chain) is from a study of blood T cell repertoires in COVID-19. Study processing details: Amplification of reference gene primers provided the estimated nucleated cell counts. Data came from immunoSEQ multiplex PCR; TCRdb stores just in-frame clones and leaves some out. That table furnishes V, J and clone size, whereas the DNA furnished D and trimming. The sample lists 55,000 to 70,000 clones; 80% to 90% were seen once. V shed 2 bases and J shed 4 bases, with 19 bases lying between them. Germline-derived CDR1 and CDR2 are SGHTA and FQGNSA. The CDR3 spans 17 residues. The receptor was derived from a woman aged 60-75 years with COVID-19, enrolled during active disease. This chain joins TRBV7-2 and TRBJ2-3, with D possibly TRBD2 on 5 matching bases. The sample taken for sequencing was peripheral blood. DNA for the CDR3: TGTGCCAGCAGCTTATCGCGAGAGCGGAGGAGATCAGATACGCAGTATTTT. It codes for CASSLSRERRRSDTQYF.